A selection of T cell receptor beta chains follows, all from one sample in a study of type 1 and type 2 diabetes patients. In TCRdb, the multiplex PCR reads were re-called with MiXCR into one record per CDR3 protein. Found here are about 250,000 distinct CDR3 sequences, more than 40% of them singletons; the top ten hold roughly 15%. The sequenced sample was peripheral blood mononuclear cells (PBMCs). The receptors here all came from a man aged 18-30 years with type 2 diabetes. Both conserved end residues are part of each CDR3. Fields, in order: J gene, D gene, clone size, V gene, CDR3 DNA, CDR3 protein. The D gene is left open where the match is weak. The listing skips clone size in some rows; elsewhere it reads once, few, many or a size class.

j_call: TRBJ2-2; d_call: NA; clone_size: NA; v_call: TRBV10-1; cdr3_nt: TGCGCCAGCAGTAACAAGAGAAGAAACACCGGGGAGCTGTTTTTT; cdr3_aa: CASSNKRRNTGELFF
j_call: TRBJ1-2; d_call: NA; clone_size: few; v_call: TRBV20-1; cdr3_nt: TGCAGTGCTAGAGACCGGAACACCCGCTATGGCTACACCTTC; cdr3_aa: CSARDRNTRYGYTF
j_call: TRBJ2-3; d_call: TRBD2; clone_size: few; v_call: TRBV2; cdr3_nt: TGTGCCAGCAGTGATATCGCGGGAGGGGGCACAGATACGCAGTATTTT; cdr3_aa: CASSDIAGGGTDTQYF
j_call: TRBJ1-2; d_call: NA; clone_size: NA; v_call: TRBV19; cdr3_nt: TGTGCCAGTAGTATATGGGCACAGGGCGATGGCTACACCTTC; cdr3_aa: CASSIWAQGDGYTF
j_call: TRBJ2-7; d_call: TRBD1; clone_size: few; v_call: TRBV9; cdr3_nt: TGTGCCAGCAGCGTGGGGGCAGGGGGACACTACGAGCAGTACTTC; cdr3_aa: CASSVGAGGHYEQYF
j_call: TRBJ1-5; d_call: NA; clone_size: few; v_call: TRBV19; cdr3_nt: TGTGCCAGTCGACCGGGAAGAGTAGTTGAGGCGGGCAATCAGCCCCAGCATTTT; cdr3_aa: CASRPGRVVEAGNQPQHF
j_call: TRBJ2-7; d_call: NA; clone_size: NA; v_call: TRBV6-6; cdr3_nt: TGTGCCCGCAGTCCTCGTAGCTCCTACGAGCAGTACTTC; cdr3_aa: CARSPRSSYEQYF
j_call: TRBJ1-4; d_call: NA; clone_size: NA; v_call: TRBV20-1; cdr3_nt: TGCAGTGCTAGCGGCAGGGGAGAGGCCACAACTAATGAAAAACTGTTTTTT; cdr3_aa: CSASGRGEATTNEKLFF
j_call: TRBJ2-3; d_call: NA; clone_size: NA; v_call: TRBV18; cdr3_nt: TGTGCCAGCTCACCACTCATGAGGGGACTCCCTTCGAATACGCAGTATTTT; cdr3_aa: CASSPLMRGLPSNTQYF
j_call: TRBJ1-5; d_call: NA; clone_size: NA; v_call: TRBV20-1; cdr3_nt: TGCAGTGCTAGAGACCTAGCGACGGTTACTAAGCCCCAGCATTTT; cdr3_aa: CSARDLATVTKPQHF
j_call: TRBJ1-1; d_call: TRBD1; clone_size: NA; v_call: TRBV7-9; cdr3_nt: TGTGCCAGCAGCCAAAGACAGGGATTGGCTGAAGCTTTCTTT; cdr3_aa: CASSQRQGLAEAFF
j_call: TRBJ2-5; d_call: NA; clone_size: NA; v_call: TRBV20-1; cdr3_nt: TGCAGTGCTAGGCTGAGACTACGAGAAGAGACCCAGTACTTC; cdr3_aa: CSARLRLREETQYF
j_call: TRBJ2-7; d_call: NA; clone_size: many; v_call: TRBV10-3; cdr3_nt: TGTGCCATCACTGACGACAGTTCCTACGAGCAGTACTTC; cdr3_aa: CAITDDSSYEQYF
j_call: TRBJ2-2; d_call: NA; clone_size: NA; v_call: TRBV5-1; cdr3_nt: TGCGCCAGCAGCCCCGACAGCTTGGGGTTATGGGAGCTGTTTTTT; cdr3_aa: CASSPDSLGLWELFF
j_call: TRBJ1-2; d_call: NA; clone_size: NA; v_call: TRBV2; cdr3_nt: TGTGCCATCGCAGACACCCATAACTATGGCTACACCTTC; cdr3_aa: CAIADTHNYGYTF